This record concerns one T cell receptor (beta chain) sequence. Germline CDR1 MNHEY, CDR2 SMNVEV (reference sequence). V gave up 6 bases and J gave up 0 bases, with 15 bases separating them. There are 16 residues in the CDR3. The data belong to a study of shared clonotypes between healthy human individuals. This table comes from immunoSEQ multiplex PCR, and its TCRdb copy is limited to in-frame clones, with some not included. This sample has some 1.5 million clones, with 95% to 99% found just once. Sequencing used naive CD4+ T cells sorted from blood. Described subset: CD45RA+ positively selected. The sequence came from a young man in good health. This chain connects TRBV27 to TRBJ2-1; no clear D. The CDR3, as DNA: TGTGCCAGCAGCAACCCGACGTGGAGCTCCTACAATGAGCAGTTCTTC. This sequence encodes CASSNPTWSSYNEQFF.